These 10 T cell receptor beta chains originate from one sample sequenced in a study of T cell responses to AZD1222 COVID-19 vaccine. Repertoires were generated with immunoSEQ multiplex PCR, while TCRdb's copy carries only in-frame clones and drops some. The table shows more than 95,000 clones, with approximately 86% occurring only once. Sequenced material: peripheral blood, taken 28 days after the second dose of the MenACWY control vaccine. These receptors originate from an adult who received the MenACWY meningococcal vaccine as a control.

The chain employs TRBV24-1 and TRBJ1-2, with 9 bases lining up with TRBD1. Germline V lookup: CDR1 KGHDR, CDR2 SFDVKD. This CDR3 contains 20 residues. V lost 9 bases to trimming and J lost 0 bases; unmatched junction nucleotides: 22. CDR3 amino acids: CATWGSLNRDRVGPNYGYTF. DNA of the CDR3: TGTGCCACCTGGGGGTCGCTTAACCGGGACAGGGTAGGTCCTAACTATGGCTACACCTTC.

The chain uses TRBV4-3 and TRBJ1-2; D not resolved. The CDR3 runs 19 residues. Deletions cut 4 bases from V and 5 bases from J, with 29 bases between. The germline CDR1 and CDR2 sequences are LGHNA and YSLEER. CDR3 protein: CASSRQTPNFGRSGYGYTF. The CDR3, as DNA: TGCGCCAGCAGCCGCCAAACTCCAAATTTCGGGAGATCGGGGTATGGCTACACCTTC.

Notes on this clone: This sample also contains other DNA sequences that code for the same CDR3. J is TRBJ2-7 and V is TRBV4-3; 8 nucleotides line up with TRBD2. V was clipped by 0 bases and J by 4 bases; unmatched bases: 5. This CDR3 contains 15 residues. Germline CDR1 and CDR2: LGHNA and YSLEER. The CDR3 protein is CASSQDRGGSYEQYF. The CDR3 bases are TGCGCCAGCAGCCAAGATCGGGGGGGTTCGTACGAGCAGTACTTC.

This chain connects TRBV7-2 to TRBJ2-7, with 8 bases identical to TRBD2. CDR3 length: 15 amino acids. V was clipped by 4 bases and J by 0 bases; unmatched bases: 5. Germline loops: CDR1 SGHTA, CDR2 FQGNSA. This CDR3 reads CASSSSGGASYEQYF. In DNA, the CDR3 is TGTGCCAGCAGCTCCAGCGGGGGCGCCTCCTACGAGCAGTACTTC.

J is TRBJ1-1 and V is TRBV7-2, with D unresolved. CDR1 SGHTA and CDR2 FQGNSA come from the germline V gene. V dropped 4 bases and J dropped 1 base, with 10 bases sitting between them. The CDR3 length is 14 residues. The CDR3 DNA reads TGTGCCAGCAGCTCGGGCCCTGGGAACACTGAAGCTTTCTTT. It is translated as CASSSGPGNTEAFF.

This chain links TRBV2 with TRBJ1-2; possible D gene TRBD1, 5 bases. The germline gives CDR1 SNHLY, CDR2 FYNNEI. The length of the CDR3 is 13 residues. V lost 6 bases, J lost 2 bases, and 10 bases lay in between. This CDR3 is CASSRDGNYGYTF. The CDR3 DNA sequence: TGTGCCAGCAGCCGGGACGGAAACTATGGCTACACCTTC.

The chain links TRBV5-8 to TRBJ1-1; possible D gene TRBD1, 5 bases. The germline gives CDR1 SGHTS, CDR2 YDEGEE. V lost 2 bases and J lost 7, with 9 bases in between. The CDR3 has 12 residues. CDR3 amino acids: CASSFATGEAFF. In nucleotides, the CDR3 is TGTGCCAGCAGCTTTGCCACAGGTGAAGCTTTCTTT.

The V and J genes are TRBV5-1 and TRBJ2-7, with 14 positions matching TRBD2. Germline V lookup: CDR1 SGHRS, CDR2 YFSETQ. The CDR3 loop spans 16 amino acids. V lost 4 bases and J lost 3; bases outside the gene matches: 6. The CDR3 is CASSPGGTSGGYEQYF. CDR3 DNA: TGCGCCAGCAGCCCAGGCGGGACTAGCGGGGGCTACGAGCAGTACTTC. Combining the CDR3 with reference TRBV5-1 and TRBJ2-7 gives the whole variable domain KAGVTQTPRYLIKTRGQQVTLSCSPISGHRSVSWYQQTPGQGLQFLFEYFSETQRNKGNFPGRFSGRQFSNSRSEMNVSTLELGDSALYLCASSPGGTSGGYEQYFGPGTRLTVT.

The V and J genes are TRBV6-5 and TRBJ2-3, with TRBD1 identical over 10 bases. The CDR3 has 15 residues. Trimming took 2 bases from V and 6 from J; bases not matched to a gene: 5. Germline lookup yields CDR1 MNHEY and CDR2 SVGAGI. CDR3 DNA sequence: TGTGCCAGCAGTTACAAGGGACAGGGGAAGGATACGCAGTATTTT. Translation gives CASSYKGQGKDTQYF.

Points on this clone: Other DNA sequences in the same sample also yield this CDR3. The chain recombines TRBV7-2 with TRBJ2-5; 7 bases match TRBD2. The CDR3 runs to 14 residues. V dropped 3 bases and J dropped 1; count of bases not matched to a gene: 2. CDR1 and CDR2 (germline): SGHTA, FQGNSA. The CDR3 bases are TGTGCCAGCAGCTTGGGCGGGAGCCAAGAGACCCAGTACTTC. Protein sequence: CASSLGGSQETQYF.